Sequencing of this T cell receptor beta chain was carried out in a study of T cells after yellow fever vaccination. Using its own MiXCR run on the 5' RACE reads, TCRdb lists one record per CDR3 protein. The table has under 350,000 distinct CDR3 sequences, roughly 3.9% seen once. This clonotype was found many times. The CDR3 covers 11 residues. V lost 1 base, J lost 4 bases, and 1 base lay in between. CDR1 SGHTA and CDR2 FQGNSA come from the germline V gene. Material: PBMCs, obtained 5 days after the yellow fever booster vaccination. The rearrangement joins TRBV7-2 to TRBJ1-1; D is unresolved. The TCR was taken from a man between 18 and 35 years old who received the YFV17D yellow fever vaccine. The CDR3 DNA is TGTGCCAGCAGCTTAGTCACTGAAGCTTTCTTT. Residues: CASSLVTEAFF.